A selection of T cell receptor beta chains follows, all from one sample in a study of shared clonotypes between healthy human individuals. Assay used: immunoSEQ multiplex PCR; TCRdb lists only in-frame clones, some missing. The sample has about 2 million clones; about 95% are singletons. The sequenced sample was naive CD8+ T cells sorted from blood. Receptors were obtained from a man younger than 35 in good health. CDR3s leave out the opening cysteine and the closing phenylalanine or tryptophan. The D gene is left open where the match is weak.

.	TRBV5-4	TRBJ2-7	ASSLSFSYEQY
.	TRBV5-6	TRBJ2-2	ASSLAEAATGELF
.	TRBV11-2	TRBJ1-1	ASSLAVTEAF
.	TRBV5-1	TRBJ2-5	ASSSEPGNEGETQY
.	TRBV7-9	TRBJ2-7	ASSSTSSGEYYEQY
.	TRBV11-2	TRBJ2-5	ASSREAGRQETQY
.	TRBV29-1	TRBJ2-1	SAGGQGSGYNEQF
TRBD1	TRBV6-5	TRBJ1-5	ASMGTGGSNQPQH
.	TRBV2	TRBJ1-5	ANRPPGNQPQH
TRBD2	TRBV7-8	TRBJ2-1	ASSPRGVERDNEQF
.	TRBV5-8	TRBJ2-1	ASSLAGSSYNEQF
.	TRBV4-1	TRBJ2-7	ASSQARGEQY
.	TRBV28	TRBJ2-7	ASSLLGVYEQY
TRBD2	TRBV27	TRBJ2-1	ASSLSGGAYNEQF
TRBD1	TRBV7-2	TRBJ2-2	ASSLALTGHLGIPGELF
.	TRBV30	TRBJ2-2	AWSVVDKRTGELF
.	TRBV27	TRBJ1-5	ASGLWQNNQPQH
.	TRBV30	TRBJ2-7	AWSVRAGSYEQY
.	TRBV5-4	TRBJ2-3	ASSFLAGSADTQY
.	TRBV2	TRBJ2-5	ASRTSSVETQY
.	TRBV13	TRBJ1-1	ASSLGSRSEAF
.	TRBV6-5	TRBJ2-7	ASSPAYSYEQY
TRBD1	TRBV5-1	TRBJ1-6	ASSLWTGDNSPLH
.	TRBV2	TRBJ2-4	ASSEGRLAKNIQY
TRBD1	TRBV5-6	TRBJ2-7	ASSFTGTEYYEQY